What follows are 8 T cell receptor beta chains derived from one specimen sequenced in a study of T-cell reconstitution after alpha-beta-depleted transplantation in children. Preparation of the TCRbeta library was carried out with unique molecular identifiers. TCRdb itself ran the PCR reads through MiXCR, one entry per CDR3 protein. The sample shows 90,000 to 100,000 distinct CDR3 sequences, 20% to 30% of them seen only once. Sequencing was performed on PBMCs, taken before TCRalphabeta/CD19-depleted stem cell transplant. These TCRs come from a boy between 2 and 10 years old with acute lymphoblastic leukemia, due to receive a stem cell transplant.

The chain combines TRBV20-1 with TRBJ2-1; 11 bases fit TRBD2. V shed 5 bases and J 2 bases; nucleotides not matched to a gene: 5. This CDR3 comprises 15 residues. Germline V CDR1 and CDR2: DFQATT, SNEGSKA (reference sequence). The CDR3 spells CSAASGRSTYNEQFF. Written as DNA, the CDR3 is TGCAGTGCTGCTAGCGGGAGGTCGACCTACAATGAGCAGTTCTTC.

V usage is TRBV7-2 and J usage is TRBJ2-3; D tentatively fits TRBD1 or TRBD2 (5 bases each). Deletions cut 1 base from V and 8 bases from J, with 19 bases between. The CDR3 is 16 residues long. Germline values: CDR1 SGHTA, CDR2 FQGNSA. CDR3 nucleotides: TGTGCCAGCAGCTTAGGTTCGGGGCAGGCGCTGGGTACGCAGTATTTT. Translating it yields CASSLGSGQALGTQYF.

This rearrangement joins TRBV6-5 to TRBJ2-7; no clear D gene. CDR3 length equals 15 residues. V lost 2 bases and J 0 bases, leaving 11 bases between the germline ends. Germline V gene data show CDR1 as MNHEY and CDR2 as SVGAGI. The CDR3, as DNA: TGTGCCAGCAGTTACGACGTGGATAGCTCCTACGAGCAGTACTTC. This translates into CASSYDVDSSYEQYF.

This clonotype was counted many times. The chain employs TRBV20-1 and TRBJ2-7, with TRBD1 identical over 11 bases. Germline-derived CDR1 and CDR2 are DFQATT and SNEGSKA (reference sequence). The CDR3 loop spans 14 amino acids. Trimming took 6 bases from V and 4 from J; bases not matched to a gene: 8. Here the CDR3 DNA reads TGCAGTGCCCAACGGACAGGGGGCATTTACGAGCAGTACTTC. Residues: CSAQRTGGIYEQYF.

This clonotype was observed a few times. The chain uses TRBV3-1 and TRBJ2-5, with TRBD1 matching over 11 bases. This CDR3 has 15 residues. Germline V gene sequence: CDR1 LGHDT, CDR2 YNNKEL (reference sequence). The V and J ends lost 2 bases and 5 bases, in that order; junction bases with no gene match: 4. DNA for the CDR3: TGTGCCAGCAGCCAACGGACAGGGGGCGCCGAGACCCAGTACTTC. It is translated as CASSQRTGGAETQYF.

The chain links TRBV7-9 to TRBJ2-7; D may match TRBD1 or TRBD2 (6 bases each). Trimming stripped 1 base from V and 10 bases from J, with 20 bases between. The CDR3 is 15 amino acids. Germline values: CDR1 SEHNR, CDR2 FQNEAQ (reference sequence). In DNA, the CDR3 is TGTGCCAGCAGCTTAGGGCGGTTGAAGGAGGGGGACCAGTACTTC. Its translation is CASSLGRLKEGDQYF.

The sample holds a few counts of this clonotype. This chain joins TRBV5-1 and TRBJ1-1; D gene ambiguous. CDR3 length: 13 amino acids. Germline V gene sequence: CDR1 SGHRS, CDR2 YFSETQ. V shed 2 bases and J shed 1 base, with 6 bases lying between them. Here the CDR3 DNA reads TGCGCCAGCAGCTTCGGGTCGAACACTGAAGCTTTCTTT. Translating it yields CASSFGSNTEAFF.

This clonotype has only a few counts. This sequence joins TRBV5-6 and TRBJ2-3; D call uncertain. Germline CDR1 and CDR2: SGHDT and YYEEEE. Trimming removed 0 bases at V and 2 bases at J, with 4 bases between. The CDR3 totals 13 residues. This CDR3 reads CASSLVPTDTQYF. The CDR3 DNA follows: TGTGCCAGCAGCTTGGTGCCCACAGATACGCAGTATTTT. Supplemented by reference TRBV5-6 and TRBJ2-3, the full variable domain reads DAGVTQSPTHLIKTRGQQVTLRCSPKSGHDTVSWYQQALGQGPQFIFQYYEEEERQRGNFPDRFSGHQFPNYSSELNVNALLLGDSALYLCASSLVPTDTQYFGPGTRLTVL.